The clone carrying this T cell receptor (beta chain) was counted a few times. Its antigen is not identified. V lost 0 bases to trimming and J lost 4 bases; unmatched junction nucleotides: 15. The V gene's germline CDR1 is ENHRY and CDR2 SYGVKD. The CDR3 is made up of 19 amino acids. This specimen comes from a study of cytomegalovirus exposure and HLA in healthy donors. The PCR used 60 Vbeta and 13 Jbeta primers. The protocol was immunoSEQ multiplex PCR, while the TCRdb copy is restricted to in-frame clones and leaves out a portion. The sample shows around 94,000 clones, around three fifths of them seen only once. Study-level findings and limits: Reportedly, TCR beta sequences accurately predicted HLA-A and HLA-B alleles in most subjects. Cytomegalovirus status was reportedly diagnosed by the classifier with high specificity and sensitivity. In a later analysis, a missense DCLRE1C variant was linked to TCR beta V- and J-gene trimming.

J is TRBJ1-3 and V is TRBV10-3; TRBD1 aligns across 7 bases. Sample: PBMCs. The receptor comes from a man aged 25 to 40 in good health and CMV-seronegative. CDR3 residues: CAISESMWGQSSGGNTIYF. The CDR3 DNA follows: TGTGCCATCAGTGAGTCGATGTGGGGACAGTCTTCGGGGGGAAACACCATATATTTT.